This TCR beta chain was identified in a study of cytomegalovirus exposure and HLA in healthy donors. On this clone: Its antigen remains unidentified.

13 Jbeta primers and 60 Vbeta primers were used for the PCR. Sequencing was performed with immunoSEQ multiplex PCR; in TCRdb, only in-frame clones are kept and a portion is missing. This sample has roughly 200,000 clones, with just over 75% found just once. In nominal health when sampled, donors likely had unrecorded immune exposures nonetheless. Germline CDR1 is MDHEN and CDR2 is SYDVKM. The CDR3 covers 13 residues. V lost 5 bases to trimming and J lost 2 bases; unmatched junction nucleotides: 2. Study-wide findings and caveats: Some segments of the V type, notably TRBV6-2 and TRBV6-3, were excluded as indistinguishable. A later analysis showed TCR association rates differing by HLA locus, peaking at DRB1 and lowest at HLA-C.

V and J are TRBV28 and TRBJ2-5, with 7 bases matching TRBD2. Sequenced: PBMCs. The receptor was isolated from a man aged 30 to 39 in good health and CMV-seronegative. The CDR3 DNA reads TGTGCCAGCAGTCCGGGACTACAAGAGACCCAGTACTTC. Its translation is CASSPGLQETQYF.